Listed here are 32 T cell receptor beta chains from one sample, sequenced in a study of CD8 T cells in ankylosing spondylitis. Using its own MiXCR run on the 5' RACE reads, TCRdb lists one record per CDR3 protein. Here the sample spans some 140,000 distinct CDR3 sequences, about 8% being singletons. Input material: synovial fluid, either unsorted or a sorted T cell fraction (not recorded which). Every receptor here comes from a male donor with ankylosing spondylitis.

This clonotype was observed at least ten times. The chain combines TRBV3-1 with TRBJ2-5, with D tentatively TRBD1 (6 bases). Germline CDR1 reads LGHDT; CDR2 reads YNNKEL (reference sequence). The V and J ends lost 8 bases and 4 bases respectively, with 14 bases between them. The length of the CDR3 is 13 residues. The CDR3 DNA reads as TGTGCCAGCGAGCAGGGGAGAAGAGAGACCCAGTACTTC. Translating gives CASEQGRRETQYF.

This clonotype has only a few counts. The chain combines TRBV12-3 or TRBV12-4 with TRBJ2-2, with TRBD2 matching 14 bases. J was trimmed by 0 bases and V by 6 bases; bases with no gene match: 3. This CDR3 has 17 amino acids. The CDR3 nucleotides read TGTGCCAGCAGGAGACTAGCGGGGGGGCCGAACACCGGGGAGCTGTTTTTT. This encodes CASRRLAGGPNTGELFF.

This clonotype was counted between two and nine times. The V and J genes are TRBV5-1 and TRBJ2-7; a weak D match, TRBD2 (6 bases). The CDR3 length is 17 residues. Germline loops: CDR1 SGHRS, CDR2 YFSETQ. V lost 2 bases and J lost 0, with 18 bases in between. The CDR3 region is CASSLRTAGSFSYEQYF. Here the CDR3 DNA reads TGCGCCAGCAGCTTAAGGACTGCGGGGTCATTCTCCTACGAGCAGTACTTC. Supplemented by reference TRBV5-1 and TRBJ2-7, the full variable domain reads KAGVTQTPRYLIKTRGQQVTLSCSPISGHRSVSWYQQTPGQGLQFLFEYFSETQRNKGNFPGRFSGRQFSNSRSEMNVSTLELGDSALYLCASSLRTAGSFSYEQYFGPGTRLTVT.

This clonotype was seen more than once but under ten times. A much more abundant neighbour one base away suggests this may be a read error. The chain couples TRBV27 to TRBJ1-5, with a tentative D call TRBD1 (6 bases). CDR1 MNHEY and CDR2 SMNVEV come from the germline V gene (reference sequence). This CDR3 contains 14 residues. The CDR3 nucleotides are TGTGCCAGCGGTTTAAACAGGGCAAATCAGCCCCAGCATTTT. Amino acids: CASGLNRANQPQHF.

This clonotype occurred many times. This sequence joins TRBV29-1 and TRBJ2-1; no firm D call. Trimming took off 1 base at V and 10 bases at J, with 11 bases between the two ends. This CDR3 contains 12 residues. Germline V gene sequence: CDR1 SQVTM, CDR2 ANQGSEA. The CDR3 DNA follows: TGCAGCGTTGAAGCTCCGACGGTCGAGCAGTTCTTC. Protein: CSVEAPTVEQFF.

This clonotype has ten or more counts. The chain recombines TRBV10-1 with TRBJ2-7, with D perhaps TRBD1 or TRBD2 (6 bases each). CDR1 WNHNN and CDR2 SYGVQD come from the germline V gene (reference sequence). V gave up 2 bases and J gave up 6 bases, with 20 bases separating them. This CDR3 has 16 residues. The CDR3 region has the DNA TGCGCCAGCAGTGAGCCGCGGGAACCTGGGGGCTCCGAGCAGTACTTC. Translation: CASSEPREPGGSEQYF.

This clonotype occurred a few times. The CDR3 sequence is CASSASGWKGEKLFF. Here the CDR3 DNA reads TGCGCCAGCAGCGCATCAGGGTGGAAGGGTGAAAAACTGTTTTTT. This chain uses TRBV5-1 with TRBJ1-4; perhaps TRBD1 as D (5 bases). Germline CDR1 SGHRS, CDR2 YFSETQ. V lost 4 bases to trimming and J lost 7 bases, with 17 bases between them. The CDR3 is made up of 15 amino acids. The full variable domain, its missing parts supplied by reference TRBV5-1 and TRBJ1-4, is KAGVTQTPRYLIKTRGQQVTLSCSPISGHRSVSWYQQTPGQGLQFLFEYFSETQRNKGNFPGRFSGRQFSNSRSEMNVSTLELGDSALYLCASSASGWKGEKLFFGSGTQLSVL.

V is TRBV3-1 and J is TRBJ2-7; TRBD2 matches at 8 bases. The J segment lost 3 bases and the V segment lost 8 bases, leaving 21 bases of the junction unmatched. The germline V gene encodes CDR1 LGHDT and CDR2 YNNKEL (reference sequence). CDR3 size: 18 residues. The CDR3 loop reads CASSKEFTSGTYYYEQYF. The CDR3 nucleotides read TGTGCCAGCTCCAAGGAGTTCACTAGCGGAACATATTACTACGAGCAGTACTTC.

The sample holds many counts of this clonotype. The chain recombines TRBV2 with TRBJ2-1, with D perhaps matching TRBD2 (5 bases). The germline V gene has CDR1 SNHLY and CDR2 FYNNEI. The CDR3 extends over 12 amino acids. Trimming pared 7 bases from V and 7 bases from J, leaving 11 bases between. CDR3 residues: CASTGLLNEQFF. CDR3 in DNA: TGTGCCAGCACCGGACTGCTTAATGAGCAGTTCTTC.

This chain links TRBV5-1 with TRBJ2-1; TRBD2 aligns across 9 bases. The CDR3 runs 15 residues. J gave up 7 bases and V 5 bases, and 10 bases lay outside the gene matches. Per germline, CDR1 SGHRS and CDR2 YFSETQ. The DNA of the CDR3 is TGCGCCAGCAGGGGTGCGGGAGGGCCGTGGAATGAGCAGTTCTTC. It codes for CASRGAGGPWNEQFF.

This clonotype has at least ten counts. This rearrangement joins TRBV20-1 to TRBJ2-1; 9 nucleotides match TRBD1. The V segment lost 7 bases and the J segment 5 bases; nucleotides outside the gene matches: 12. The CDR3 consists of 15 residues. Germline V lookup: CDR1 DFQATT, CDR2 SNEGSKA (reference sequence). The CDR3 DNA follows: TGCAGTGACAGAGGCGTATGGACAGGGGACAATGAGCAGTTCTTC. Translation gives CSDRGVWTGDNEQFF.

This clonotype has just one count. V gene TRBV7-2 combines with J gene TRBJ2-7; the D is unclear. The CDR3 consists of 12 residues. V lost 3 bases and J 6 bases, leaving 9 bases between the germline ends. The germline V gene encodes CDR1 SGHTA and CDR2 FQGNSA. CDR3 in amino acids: CASSFLVSEQYF. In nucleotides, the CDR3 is TGTGCCAGCAGCTTCCTAGTCAGCGAGCAGTACTTC.

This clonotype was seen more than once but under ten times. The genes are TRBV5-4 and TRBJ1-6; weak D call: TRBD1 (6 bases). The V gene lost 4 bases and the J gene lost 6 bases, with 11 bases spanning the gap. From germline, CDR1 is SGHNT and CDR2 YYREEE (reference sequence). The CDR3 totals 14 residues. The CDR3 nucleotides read TGTGCCAGCAGCCTCGAACAGGGTAATTCACCCCTCCACTTT. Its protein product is CASSLEQGNSPLHF. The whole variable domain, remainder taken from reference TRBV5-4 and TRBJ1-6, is ETGVTQSPTHLIKTRGQQVTLRCSSQSGHNTVSWYQQALGQGPQFIFQYYREEENGRGNFPPRFSGLQFPNYSSELNVNALELDDSALYLCASSLEQGNSPLHFGNGTRLTVT.

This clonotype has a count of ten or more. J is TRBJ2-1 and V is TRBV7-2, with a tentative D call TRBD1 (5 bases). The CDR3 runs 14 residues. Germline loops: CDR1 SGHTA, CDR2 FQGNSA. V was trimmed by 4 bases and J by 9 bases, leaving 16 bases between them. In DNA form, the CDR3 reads TGTGCCAGCAGCTCCTCGTCCGGTAGGGGTGAGCAGTTCTTC. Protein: CASSSSSGRGEQFF.

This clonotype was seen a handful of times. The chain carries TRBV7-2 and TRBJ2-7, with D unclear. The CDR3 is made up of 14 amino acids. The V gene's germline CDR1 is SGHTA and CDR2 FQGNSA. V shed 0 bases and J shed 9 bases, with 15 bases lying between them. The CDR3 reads CASSLADRATGQYF. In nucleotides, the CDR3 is TGTGCCAGCAGCTTAGCCGATCGCGCTACGGGGCAGTACTTC. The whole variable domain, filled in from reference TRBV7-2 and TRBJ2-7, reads GAGVSQSPSNKVTEKGKDVELRCDPISGHTALYWYRQSLGQGLEFLIYFQGNSAPDKSGLPSDRFSAERTGGSVSTLTIQRTQQEDSAVYLCASSLADRATGQYFGPGTRLTVT.

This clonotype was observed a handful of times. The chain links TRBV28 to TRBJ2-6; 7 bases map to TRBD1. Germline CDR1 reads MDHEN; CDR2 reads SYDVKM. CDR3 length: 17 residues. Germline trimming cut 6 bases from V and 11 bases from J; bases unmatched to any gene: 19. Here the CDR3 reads CASRGRDSLYSEYVLTF. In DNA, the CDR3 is TGTGCCAGCAGGGGAAGGGACAGCCTCTACTCTGAGTACGTCCTGACTTTC.

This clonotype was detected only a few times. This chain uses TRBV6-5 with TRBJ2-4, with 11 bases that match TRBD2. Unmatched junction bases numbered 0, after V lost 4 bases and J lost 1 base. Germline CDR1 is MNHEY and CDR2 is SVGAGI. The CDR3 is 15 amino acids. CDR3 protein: CASSLAGGAKNIQYF. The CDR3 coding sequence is TGTGCCAGCAGTTTAGCGGGGGGGGCCAAAAACATTCAGTACTTC.

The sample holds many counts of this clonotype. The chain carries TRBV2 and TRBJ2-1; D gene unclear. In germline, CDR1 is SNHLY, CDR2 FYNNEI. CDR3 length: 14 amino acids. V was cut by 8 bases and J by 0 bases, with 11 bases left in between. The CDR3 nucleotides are TGTGCCAGCTTAGACTCCAGCTCCTACAATGAGCAGTTCTTC. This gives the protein CASLDSSSYNEQFF.

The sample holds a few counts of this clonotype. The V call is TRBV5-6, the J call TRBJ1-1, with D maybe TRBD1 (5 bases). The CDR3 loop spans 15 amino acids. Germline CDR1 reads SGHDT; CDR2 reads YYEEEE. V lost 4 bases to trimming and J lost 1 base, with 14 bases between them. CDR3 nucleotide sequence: TGTGCCAGCAGCGTTGCCGGGGGAGCGAACACTGAAGCTTTCTTT. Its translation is CASSVAGGANTEAFF.

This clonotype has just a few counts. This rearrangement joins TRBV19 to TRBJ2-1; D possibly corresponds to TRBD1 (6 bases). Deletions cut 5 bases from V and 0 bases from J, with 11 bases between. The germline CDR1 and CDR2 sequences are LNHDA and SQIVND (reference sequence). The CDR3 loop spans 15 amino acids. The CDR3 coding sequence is TGTGCCAGTAGTCGTAACAGGGACTCCTACAATGAGCAGTTCTTC. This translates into CASSRNRDSYNEQFF.

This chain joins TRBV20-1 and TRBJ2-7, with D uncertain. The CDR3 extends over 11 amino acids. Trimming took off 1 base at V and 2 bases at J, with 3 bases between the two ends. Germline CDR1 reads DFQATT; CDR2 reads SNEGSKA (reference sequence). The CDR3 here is CSARGTYEQYF. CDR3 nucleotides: TGCAGTGCTAGAGGAACCTACGAGCAGTACTTC.

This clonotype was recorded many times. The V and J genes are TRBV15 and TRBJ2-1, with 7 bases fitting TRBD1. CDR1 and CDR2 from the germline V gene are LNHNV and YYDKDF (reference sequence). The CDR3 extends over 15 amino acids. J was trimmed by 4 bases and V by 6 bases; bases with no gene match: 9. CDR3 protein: CATSGTDDFYNEQFF. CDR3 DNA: TGTGCCACCAGTGGGACAGACGATTTTTACAATGAGCAGTTCTTC.

The CDR3 nucleotides are TGTGCCACCAGTGATTCTCCTGGGGCAGAGACCCAGTACTTC. Translating it yields CATSDSPGAETQYF. The chain carries TRBV24-1 and TRBJ2-5, with D perhaps matching TRBD1 (5 bases). The germline V and J ends were trimmed by 2 bases and 4 bases, with 10 bases remaining between them. Germline CDR1 is KGHDR and CDR2 is SFDVKD. The CDR3 runs 14 residues.

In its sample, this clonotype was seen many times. CDR3 amino acids: CASSRSRDGPYGYTF. CDR3 nucleotides: TGTGCCAGCAGCCGCTCTAGGGACGGACCCTATGGCTACACCTTC. This chain connects TRBV7-9 to TRBJ1-2, with a weak D call TRBD1 (5 bases). Trimming took 5 bases from V and 4 from J, leaving 17 bases between them. The V gene's germline CDR1 is SEHNR and CDR2 FQNEAQ (reference sequence). This CDR3 has 15 residues.

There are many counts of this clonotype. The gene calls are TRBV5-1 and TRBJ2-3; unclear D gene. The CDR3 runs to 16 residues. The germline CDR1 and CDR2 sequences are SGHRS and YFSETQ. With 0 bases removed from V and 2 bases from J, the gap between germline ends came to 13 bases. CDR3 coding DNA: TGCGCCAGCAGCTTGGTGGGGTCGGCGATCACAGATACGCAGTATTTT. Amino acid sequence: CASSLVGSAITDTQYF. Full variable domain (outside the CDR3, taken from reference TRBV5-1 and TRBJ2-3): KAGVTQTPRYLIKTRGQQVTLSCSPISGHRSVSWYQQTPGQGLQFLFEYFSETQRNKGNFPGRFSGRQFSNSRSEMNVSTLELGDSALYLCASSLVGSAITDTQYFGPGTRLTVL.

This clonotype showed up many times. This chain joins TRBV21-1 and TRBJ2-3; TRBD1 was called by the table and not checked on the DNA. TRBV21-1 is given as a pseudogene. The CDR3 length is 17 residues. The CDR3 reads CASSFPHRGAGTDTQYF. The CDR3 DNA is TGTGCCAGCAGCTTCCCCCATAGGGGGGCGGGCACAGATACGCAGTATTTT.

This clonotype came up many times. The CDR3 is CSVELPGPLYTF. The CDR3 region has the DNA TGCAGCGTTGAACTCCCGGGACCCTTGTACACCTTC. V usage is TRBV29-1 and J usage is TRBJ1-2, with TRBD1 as a possible D gene (5 bases). The CDR3 contains 12 residues. Germline V gives CDR1 SQVTM, CDR2 ANQGSEA. V dropped 2 bases and J dropped 11 bases, with 15 bases sitting between them.

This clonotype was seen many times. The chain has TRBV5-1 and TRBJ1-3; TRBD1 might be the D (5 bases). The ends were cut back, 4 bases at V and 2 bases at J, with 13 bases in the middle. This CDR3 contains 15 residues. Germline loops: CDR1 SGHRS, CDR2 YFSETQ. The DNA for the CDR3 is TGCGCCAGCAGCGATGGGGGGGGACCTGGAAACACCATATATTTT. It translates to CASSDGGGPGNTIYF.

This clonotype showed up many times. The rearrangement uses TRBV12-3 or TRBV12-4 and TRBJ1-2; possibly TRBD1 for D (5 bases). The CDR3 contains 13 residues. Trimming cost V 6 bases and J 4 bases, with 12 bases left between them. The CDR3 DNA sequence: TGTGCCAGCAGCCCGGACACAGGCTATGGCTACACCTTC. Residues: CASSPDTGYGYTF.

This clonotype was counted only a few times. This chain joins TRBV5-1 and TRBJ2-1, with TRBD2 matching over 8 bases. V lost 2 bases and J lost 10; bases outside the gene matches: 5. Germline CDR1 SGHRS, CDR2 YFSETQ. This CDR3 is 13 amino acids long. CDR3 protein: CASSFSTSGEQFF. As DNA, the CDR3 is TGCGCCAGCAGCTTCAGCACTAGCGGCGAGCAGTTCTTC.

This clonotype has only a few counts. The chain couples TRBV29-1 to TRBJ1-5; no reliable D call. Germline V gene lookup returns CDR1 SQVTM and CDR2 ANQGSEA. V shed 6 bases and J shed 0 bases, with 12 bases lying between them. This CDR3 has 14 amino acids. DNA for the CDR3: TGCAGCGTCGGACGTGGGGATAGCAATCAGCCCCAGCATTTT. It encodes CSVGRGDSNQPQHF.

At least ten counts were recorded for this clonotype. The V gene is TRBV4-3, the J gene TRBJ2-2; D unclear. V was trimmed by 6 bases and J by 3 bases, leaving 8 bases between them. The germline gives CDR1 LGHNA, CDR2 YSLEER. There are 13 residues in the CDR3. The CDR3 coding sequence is TGCGCCAGCAGACTCCTCCACACCGGGGAGCTGTTTTTT. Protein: CASRLLHTGELFF.